This TCR beta chain emerged from a study of beta chain features in type 1 diabetes (dated by TCRdb to 2017 to 2018). About the study as a whole: No differences in mean age, gender distribution, total cell number or subset yield were found between patients and healthy donors. Across all samples, about 110 million sorted cells were examined, and cell number per subset correlated strongly with RNA yield. Regulatory and stem cell-like memory subsets were obtained from only 8 patients and about eight healthy donors, while naive and central memory subsets were obtained from all 28 donors. In the study, TCRB repertoires of sorted circulating CD4+ T cell subsets from recently diagnosed type 1 diabetes patients were compared with those of matched healthy donors.

The entire isolated RNA was reverse transcribed using the High Capacity cDNA Reverse Transcription Kit, and thus expressed TCRB transcripts were sequenced. Naive, central memory and regulatory T cell samples underwent deep immunoSEQ sequencing, averaging around 3.9 million total reads per sample. Sorted cells were lysed in RLT buffer and RNA was extracted with DNase-treated RNeasy Micro or Mini kits, depending on cell number. Each cell subset was processed separately to prevent cross-contamination, with patient and healthy donor samples processed together. The immunoSEQ multiplex PCR was used to amplify TCRB sequences from cDNA, generating 87-bp fragments that spanned the CDR3 region. Sequencing of the amplicons was performed on the Illumina HiSeq platform. Under the source paper's analysis protocol: Synthetic template baselines were used to correct PCR bias computationally, reads within Hamming distance 2 were collapsed, and singletons that could not be merged were discarded. Reads were aligned against IMGT to assign V, D and J genes, CDR3 length and insertions or deletions at six rearrangement sites. Within each subset, clonotype counts were normalized to sorted cell number, after which true diversity and Gini coefficients were computed with the tcR R package. Repertoire sharing was quantified using the overlap coefficient calculated on TCRB nucleotide sequences. As a proxy for the pre-selection repertoire, out-of-frame TCRB sequences from naive cells were analyzed. TCRdb carries this immuneACCESS record with in-frame sequences only. Its versions omit some clonotypes, under half of them owing to an unresolved V gene in the studies checked, with the rest unexplained. V, J and clone size are taken as reported in that table, and D and trimming were inferred from the DNA itself. The sample table shows under 550,000 clones, and about an eighth are seen once. Approximately 0.045% of the sample is held by the ten biggest clonotypes.

As regards this clone: Its recognized antigen is unknown. It has no much larger one-base neighbor in the sample; base qualities were not kept.

V loses 5 bases, J loses 8 bases, and the germline ends lie 19 bases apart. From a lookup of the germline V gene (reference sequence), CDR1 and CDR2 are SEHNR and FQNEAQ. The CDR3 contains 15 residues, cysteine and phenylalanine counted. Just CDR3 DNA is preserved here, 45 bases in frame from base 1. From each donor, a single peripheral blood sample of 90 to 150 mL on average was drawn into heparinised tubes. Naive, central memory, regulatory and stem cell-like memory CD4+ T cells were sorted on a BD FACSAria II using a panel including CD45RO, CCR7, CD25, CD127, CD95 and CD27. Every sorted population had a purity above 95%. PBMCs were separated immediately by Lymphoprep density gradient centrifugation and were stained directly, without being cultured. To minimize batch effects, samples were stained and sorted in pairs, one healthy donor with one patient per experiment. Here is what the overall study found, with its caveats: At VDJ recombination sites, patients with type 1 diabetes made fewer insertions and deleted more nucleotides, a pattern implying thymic rearrangement abnormalities. Shorter templates might have been favored by PCR, but patient and control samples were amplified and corrected together, so both groups would have been affected equally by any skew. Sequencing cDNA rather than genomic DNA could over-represent highly expressing activated cells, although activation and CD3 levels did not differ between groups. In all four CD4+ subsets, TCRB CDR3 length was moderately but significantly shorter in type 1 diabetes patients. The naive, central memory and regulatory TCRB repertoires appeared to resemble one another more closely among patients than among healthy donors. HLA sub-analyses involved small numbers of individuals, so any influence of HLA type on TCRB rearrangement remained unresolved.

Recombination joined TRBV7-9 with TRBJ2-4, with no confident D gene call. The sequencing sample was made of naive CD4+ T cells from blood. The cell subset or site label of this sample denotes: true naive CD4+ T cells. The source of this sequence is a woman between 18 and 29 years old in good health. The CDR3 protein sequence reads: CASSRAPGGVDIQYF. In nucleotide form, the sequence is TGTGCCAGCAGCAGAGCCCCAGGTGGAGTAGACATTCAGTACTTC.